This passage covers 25 T cell receptor beta chains from one sample sequenced in a study of identical twins. Each CDR3 protein gets one entry after TCRdb re-called the 5' RACE reads with MiXCR. The sample contains around 340,000 distinct CDR3 sequences, roughly 9% of which appear only once. Sequencing was done on a sample of naive T cells sorted from blood. The receptors originated from a woman aged 50 to 65 in good health.

Ten or more counts support this clonotype. The chain links TRBV29-1 to TRBJ2-7, with TRBD1 as a possible D gene (5 bases). CDR3 length: 13 amino acids. From germline, CDR1 is SQVTM and CDR2 ANQGSEA. The V gene lost 7 bases and the J gene lost 7 bases, with 20 bases spanning the gap. Here the CDR3 DNA reads TGCAGCGCCATTCTACCTGGGGCCGGGGAGCAGTACTTC. Translating it yields CSAILPGAGEQYF.

This sequence joins TRBV5-1 and TRBJ2-2; D is unresolved. Germline V gives CDR1 SGHRS, CDR2 YFSETQ. CDR3 length: 14 amino acids. Trimming pared 2 bases from V and 4 bases from J, leaving 9 bases between. The CDR3 DNA is TGCGCCAGCAGCTTAATGACCGTCACCGGGGAGCTGTTTTTT. This encodes CASSLMTVTGELFF.

This clonotype was counted only a few times. The gene calls are TRBV6-5 and TRBJ2-2; 10 bases fit TRBD2. This CDR3 is 17 amino acids long. The germline gives CDR1 MNHEY, CDR2 SVGAGI. Trimming took 1 base from V and 6 from J; bases not matched to a gene: 8. The CDR3 spells CASSYYTGTSASGELFF. CDR3 nucleotide sequence: TGTGCCAGCAGTTACTATACCGGGACTAGCGCATCCGGGGAGCTGTTTTTT.

This clonotype was counted only a few times. This chain uses TRBV5-1 with TRBJ1-2; possible D gene TRBD1, 6 bases. The CDR3 is 13 amino acids. With 4 bases removed from V and 3 bases from J, the gap between germline ends came to 10 bases. The germline gives CDR1 SGHRS, CDR2 YFSETQ. The CDR3 DNA reads TGCGCCAGCAGCCCGGGACACGACTATGGCTACACCTTC. Its translation is CASSPGHDYGYTF.

This clonotype was seen only a few times. J is TRBJ2-2 and V is TRBV15, with 10 nucleotides matching TRBD2. CDR3 length: 20 residues. Looked up from germline, CDR1 is LNHNV and CDR2 is YYDKDF (reference sequence). After removal of 3 bases from V and 0 bases from J, the junction contained 13 bases not matched to a gene. The CDR3 reads CATSSRRASGSFTNTGELFF. The CDR3 DNA follows: TGTGCCACCAGCAGTAGAAGGGCTAGCGGGAGTTTTACGAACACCGGGGAGCTGTTTTTT.

There are many counts of this clonotype. V gene TRBV2 combines with J gene TRBJ1-5; D not resolved. Trimming took off 2 bases at V and 1 base at J, with 6 bases between the two ends. In germline, CDR1 is SNHLY, CDR2 FYNNEI. The CDR3 length is 14 residues. This CDR3 reads CASSEISSNQPQHF. The CDR3 DNA reads TGTGCCAGCAGTGAAATATCGAGCAATCAGCCCCAGCATTTT.

This chain links TRBV7-9 with TRBJ1-5; D gene uncertain. Per germline, CDR1 SEHNR and CDR2 FQNEAQ (reference sequence). This CDR3 is built from 15 residues. The V end was cut by 5 bases, the J end by 0 bases, with 11 bases between. The CDR3 reads CASSLNPDSNQPQHF. CDR3 in DNA: TGTGCCAGCAGCCTAAACCCGGATAGCAATCAGCCCCAGCATTTT.

This clonotype was found a few times. CDR3 residues: CATSIEQGTEAFF. The CDR3, as DNA: TGTGCCACCAGCATAGAACAGGGCACTGAAGCTTTCTTT. The rearrangement joins TRBV15 to TRBJ1-1; a weak D match, TRBD1 (6 bases). The germline gives CDR1 LNHNV, CDR2 YYDKDF (reference sequence). This CDR3 spans 13 amino acids. Trimming took 4 bases from V and 4 from J, leaving 10 bases between them.

This clonotype was picked up a small number of times. This chain links TRBV5-4 with TRBJ2-5; TRBD2 aligns across 7 bases. The junction had 13 bases not matched to a gene; V was cut back by 3 bases and J by 5 bases. Per germline, CDR1 SGHNT and CDR2 YYREEE (reference sequence). This CDR3 spans 16 amino acids. The CDR3, as DNA: TGTGCCAGCAGCTCCCCCCGGGGAGGGAGGGTTGAGACCCAGTACTTC. It codes for CASSSPRGGRVETQYF. Using reference TRBV5-4 and TRBJ2-5 for the parts outside the CDR3, the full variable domain is ETGVTQSPTHLIKTRGQQVTLRCSSQSGHNTVSWYQQALGQGPQFIFQYYREEENGRGNFPPRFSGLQFPNYSSELNVNALELDDSALYLCASSSPRGGRVETQYFGPGTRLLVL.

V usage is TRBV6-9 and J usage is TRBJ2-5; D call uncertain. This CDR3 region has 10 residues. Trimming removed 9 bases from V and 2 bases from J, with 4 bases in between. Germline V gives CDR1 MNHGY, CDR2 SVAAGI. This CDR3 reads CARDQETQYF. CDR3 nucleotides: TGTGCCAGGGATCAAGAGACCCAGTACTTC.

This clonotype came up a few times. CDR3 DNA: TGTGCCACCATGGACAGGCCTGACAATGAGCAGTTCTTC. This gives the protein CATMDRPDNEQFF. The chain joins TRBV5-6 to TRBJ2-1; 7 bases map to TRBD1. Germline V CDR1 and CDR2: SGHDT, YYEEEE. This CDR3 has 13 residues. The junction had 8 bases not matched to a gene; V was cut back by 9 bases and J by 5 bases.

This chain uses TRBV5-4 with TRBJ2-1, with 13 bases matching TRBD2. Germline CDR1 is SGHNT and CDR2 is YYREEE (reference sequence). The J segment lost 8 bases and the V segment lost 3 bases, leaving 11 bases of the junction unmatched. This CDR3 is 17 amino acids long. CDR3 protein: CASSSHRLAGGSDEQFF. The CDR3 nucleotides are TGTGCCAGCAGCTCCCACAGACTAGCGGGAGGATCCGATGAGCAGTTCTTC. Based on the CDR3 plus reference TRBV5-4 and TRBJ2-1, the full variable domain is ETGVTQSPTHLIKTRGQQVTLRCSSQSGHNTVSWYQQALGQGPQFIFQYYREEENGRGNFPPRFSGLQFPNYSSELNVNALELDDSALYLCASSSHRLAGGSDEQFFGPGTRLTVL.

The chain combines TRBV11-3 with TRBJ2-2; tentatively, D is TRBD1 (5 bases). Germline loops: CDR1 SGHNT, CDR2 YENEEA. V lost 4 bases and J 2 bases, leaving 8 bases between the germline ends. This CDR3 comprises 14 residues. CDR3 DNA sequence: TGTGCCAGCAGCTCAAGGACAAACACCGGGGAGCTGTTTTTT. Translated: CASSSRTNTGELFF.

This clonotype was recorded many times. The chain joins TRBV5-6 to TRBJ2-7, with D tentatively TRBD2 (7 bases). The CDR3 length is 13 residues. Between the trimmed V and J ends, which lost 7 bases and 0 bases, there was a span of 11 bases. CDR1 is SGHDT and CDR2 is YYEEEE in the germline V gene. In nucleotides, the CDR3 is TGTGCCAGCGCCGGGGGGCTCTCCTACGAGCAGTACTTC. This gives the protein CASAGGLSYEQYF.

The chain uses TRBV9 and TRBJ2-1; 12 bases match TRBD2. J lost 7 bases, V lost 4 bases, and 6 bases had no gene match. The CDR3 runs to 15 residues. Germline assignment: CDR1 SGDLS and CDR2 YYNGEE. CDR3 sequence reads: CASSPWTSGINEQFF. DNA of the CDR3: TGTGCCAGCAGCCCCTGGACTAGCGGGATAAATGAGCAGTTCTTC.

This rearrangement joins TRBV9 to TRBJ2-5; 7 bases line up with TRBD2. The CDR3 extends over 15 amino acids. Germline CDR1 and CDR2: SGDLS and YYNGEE. J was trimmed by 4 bases and V by 0 bases; bases with no gene match: 6. In DNA, the CDR3 is TGTGCCAGCAGCGTAGGGGAAGCGGGACCAGAGACCCAGTACTTC. Protein sequence: CASSVGEAGPETQYF.

This clonotype was seen a handful of times. This rearrangement joins TRBV4-1 to TRBJ2-3, with 8 bases identical to TRBD2. The CDR3 consists of 15 residues. Per germline, CDR1 MGHRA and CDR2 YSYEKL. The junction had 6 bases not matched to a gene; V was cut back by 5 bases and J by 2 bases. CDR3 amino acids: CASSSGTRVTDTQYF. CDR3 nucleotides: TGCGCCAGCAGCTCCGGGACTAGGGTCACAGATACGCAGTATTTT.

This clonotype was detected a few times. The genes are TRBV12-3 or TRBV12-4 and TRBJ1-2; D uncertain. The CDR3 is 13 amino acids. Trimming removed 7 bases from V and 2 bases from J, with 11 bases in between. In DNA, the CDR3 is TGTGCCAGCACTCCCCAGCTCAACTATGGCTACACCTTC. Translating it yields CASTPQLNYGYTF.

This clonotype was observed a single time. The CDR3 carries no conserved terminal phenylalanine or tryptophan, so it likely arises from a read error. This chain uses TRBV12-3 or TRBV12-4 with TRBJ2-5, with 12 nucleotides matching TRBD2. The CDR3 has 16 residues. J lost 7 bases, V lost 3 bases, and 9 bases had no gene match. The CDR3 DNA is TGTGCCAGCAGTTTCCTGACTAGCGGGGGCGCTGGGACCCAGTACCTC. This encodes CASSFLTSGGAGTQYL.

At least ten counts were recorded for this clonotype. The CDR3 coding sequence is TGTGCCAGCAGCCGTAGCTATAATTCACCCCTCCACTTT. This codes for CASSRSYNSPLHF. J is TRBJ1-6 and V is TRBV28; D uncertain. The germline V and J ends were trimmed by 6 bases and 3 bases, with 6 bases remaining between them. CDR1 and CDR2 from the germline V gene are MDHEN and SYDVKM. This CDR3 spans 13 amino acids.

This clonotype was detected only a few times. The CDR3 region has the DNA TGTGCCAGCACCCGACAGGGGCCGAACACTGAAGCTTTCTTT. Protein sequence: CASTRQGPNTEAFF. This chain links TRBV6-1 with TRBJ1-1; 8 nucleotides match TRBD1. CDR3 length equals 14 residues. The V gene end was trimmed by 7 bases and the J gene end by 1 base; junction bases not matched to a gene: 5. The germline CDR1 and CDR2 sequences are MNHNS and SASEGT.

The V and J genes are TRBV4-1 and TRBJ2-1; D is perhaps TRBD2 (5 bases). The CDR3 has 14 residues. V was cut by 3 bases and J by 9 bases, with 15 bases left in between. The V gene's germline CDR1 is MGHRA and CDR2 YSYEKL. CDR3 coding DNA: TGCGCCAGCAGCCATGAGACCGGAGGAAGTGAGCAGTTCTTC. Amino acids: CASSHETGGSEQFF.

This clonotype was recorded many times. V usage is TRBV12-3 or TRBV12-4 and J usage is TRBJ1-2; no firm D call. Trimming took off 5 bases at V and 2 bases at J, with 3 bases between the two ends. This CDR3 spans 11 amino acids. As DNA, the CDR3 is TGTGCCAGCAGTCTGAACTATGGCTACACCTTC. Protein product: CASSLNYGYTF.

The chain recombines TRBV14 with TRBJ1-1; D ambiguous. V was clipped by 1 base and J by 6 bases, with 9 bases between them. The CDR3 covers 13 residues. Germline CDR1 and CDR2: SGHDN and FVKESK. CDR3 sequence: CASSQVPGSEAFF. The CDR3 DNA is TGTGCCAGCAGCCAAGTGCCGGGGTCTGAAGCTTTCTTT.

This clonotype has a count of ten or more. The gene calls are TRBV11-2 and TRBJ2-7; D not certain. Germline-derived CDR1 and CDR2 are SGHAT and FQNNGV. The CDR3 is 13 residues long. V lost 0 bases to trimming and J lost 4 bases, with 7 bases between them. CDR3 loop: CASSLESDYEQYF. CDR3 in DNA: TGTGCCAGCAGCTTAGAATCTGATTACGAGCAGTACTTC.